The 15 T cell receptor beta chains given below trace back to one sample, sequenced in a study of radiotherapy plus CTLA-4 blockade in lung cancer. The repertoire was sequenced with immunoSEQ multiplex PCR; TCRdb's copy has only in-frame clones and lacks some. The table lists some 50,000 clones, roughly four fifths of them singletons. The sequences come from peripheral blood, collected from a patient treated with radiotherapy plus ipilimumab. These receptor sequences come from a human donor with non-small cell lung cancer whose response to radiotherapy plus ipilimumab could not be evaluated.

Concerning this clone: A read error is likely, as this CDR3 ends without the conserved phenylalanine or tryptophan. The J gene is TRBJ1-1, the V gene TRBV6-5; D may be TRBD1 (5 bases). Trimming stripped 5 bases from V and 0 bases from J, with 10 bases between. The CDR3 length is 14 residues. CDR1 and CDR2 (germline): MNHEY, SVGAGI. The CDR3: CASSLGTMNTEAFL. In nucleotides, the CDR3 is TGTGCCAGCAGTCTTGGGACTATGAACACTGAAGCTTTCCTT.

The chain links TRBV11-2 to TRBJ2-5; TRBD1 aligns across 9 bases. Unmatched junction bases numbered 8, after V lost 8 bases and J lost 4 bases. CDR1 SGHAT and CDR2 FQNNGV come from the germline V gene. This CDR3 is 14 amino acids long. This chain's CDR3 is CASSQGASGETQYF. The CDR3 region has the DNA TGTGCCAGCTCACAGGGGGCTAGTGGAGAGACCCAGTACTTC.

The CDR3: CASIGTGPYNEQFF. In nucleotides, the CDR3 is TGTGCCAGCATAGGAACAGGCCCTTACAATGAGCAGTTCTTC. This rearrangement joins TRBV6-1 to TRBJ2-1, with a weak D call TRBD1 (5 bases). CDR1 is MNHNS, CDR2 SASEGT, per germline. V shed 7 bases and J shed 4 bases, with 14 bases lying between them. The CDR3 loop spans 14 amino acids.

The rearrangement joins TRBV21-1 to TRBJ2-1; the table's TRBD2 call for D was not verified on the DNA. TRBV21-1 is designated a pseudogene. The CDR3 extends over 14 amino acids. CDR3 loop: CASGRRAGGDEQFF. For the CDR3, the DNA is TGTGCCAGCGGTCGTAGAGCGGGAGGAGATGAGCAGTTCTTC.

The chain uses TRBV7-3 and TRBJ2-2; TRBD1 aligns across 10 bases. This CDR3 has 16 amino acids. CDR1 is SGHTA and CDR2 is FQGTGA in the germline V gene. V shed 5 bases and J 4 bases; nucleotides not matched to a gene: 7. CDR3 loop: CASSARDRGTTGELFF. CDR3 nucleotides: TGTGCCAGCAGCGCCCGGGACAGGGGAACCACCGGGGAGCTGTTTTTT.

J is TRBJ1-5 and V is TRBV18, with D possibly being TRBD1 (5 bases). Germline lookup yields CDR1 KGHSH and CDR2 LQKENI. CDR3 length: 14 residues. Trimming left V 3 bases short and J 3 bases short, with 9 bases between. In nucleotides, the CDR3 is TGTGCCAGCTCACCGGGGGGTCTCAATCAGCCCCAGCATTTT. Translation: CASSPGGLNQPQHF.

This clone was found once. V gene TRBV7-9 combines with J gene TRBJ2-7; possibly TRBD1 for D (6 bases). V was pared by 2 bases and J by 4 bases, with 9 bases between. In germline, CDR1 is SEHNR, CDR2 FQNEAQ (reference sequence). The CDR3 spans 13 residues. This CDR3 is CASSLQGRYEQYF. The CDR3 region has the DNA TGTGCCAGCAGCTTACAGGGGCGTTACGAGCAGTACTTC. Together with reference TRBV7-9 and TRBJ2-7, the CDR3 gives the full variable domain: DTGVSQNPRHKITKRGQNVTFRCDPISEHNRLYWYRQTLGQGPEFLTYFQNEAQLEKSRLLSDRFSAERPKGSFSTLEIQRTEQGDSAMYLCASSLQGRYEQYFGPGTRLTVT.

The V gene is TRBV28, the J gene TRBJ2-7; maybe TRBD1 (5 bases). With 6 bases removed from V and 1 base from J, the gap between germline ends came to 10 bases. The CDR3 is 13 amino acids. Germline loops: CDR1 MDHEN, CDR2 SYDVKM. CDR3 nucleotides: TGTGCCAGCAGCCTGGACATATCCTACGAGCAGTACTTC. Protein: CASSLDISYEQYF.

The genes are TRBV7-2 and TRBJ2-3, with 7 bases fitting TRBD2. In germline, CDR1 is SGHTA, CDR2 FQGNSA. The CDR3 runs 16 residues. Trimming took 4 bases from V and 0 from J; bases not matched to a gene: 7. Written as DNA, the CDR3 is TGTGCCAGCAGCTCCCTTGGGGGGGGAAGCACAGATACGCAGTATTTT. Amino acids: CASSSLGGGSTDTQYF.

The chain is built from TRBV29-1 and TRBJ1-2; 9 positions agree with TRBD1. V lost 5 bases and J lost 6; bases outside the gene matches: 4. The CDR3 covers 12 residues. Germline assignment: CDR1 SQVTM and CDR2 ANQGSEA. CDR3 nucleotide sequence: TGCAGCGTTAACGACAGGGGGAATGGCTACACCTTC. It codes for CSVNDRGNGYTF.

J is TRBJ1-1 and V is TRBV4-2, with 7 nucleotides matching TRBD1. After removal of 3 bases from V and 5 bases from J, the junction contained 12 bases not matched to a gene. CDR1 LGHNA and CDR2 YNFKEQ come from the germline V gene. The CDR3 totals 16 residues. CDR3 DNA sequence: TGTGCCAGCAGCCACCAACAGGGGCGGTGGGAAACTGAAGCTTTCTTT. It translates to CASSHQQGRWETEAFF.

This chain joins TRBV7-2 and TRBJ2-7; D uncertain. Germline V gene lookup returns CDR1 SGHTA and CDR2 FQGNSA. Trimming left V 0 bases short and J 3 bases short, with 3 bases between. The CDR3 length is 12 residues. The CDR3 sequence: CASSLAYYEQYF. The CDR3, as DNA: TGTGCCAGCAGCTTAGCCTACTACGAGCAGTACTTC.

The V gene is TRBV4-1, the J gene TRBJ2-7; 7 positions agree with TRBD1. V shed 7 bases and J 5 bases; nucleotides not matched to a gene: 17. The CDR3 has 16 residues. Per germline, CDR1 MGHRA and CDR2 YSYEKL. CDR3 DNA: TGCGCCAGCACTCGGGGTCCCAGGGGGTCGTCAGACGAGCAGTACTTC. Translation: CASTRGPRGSSDEQYF.

The CDR3 loop is CASSQDRAKTQYF. The CDR3 bases are TGTGCCAGCAGCCAGGACAGGGCAAAGACCCAGTACTTC. The genes are TRBV5-8 and TRBJ2-5, with TRBD1 matching 8 bases. This CDR3 spans 13 amino acids. Unmatched junction bases numbered 5, after V lost 4 bases and J lost 6 bases. Germline lookup yields CDR1 SGHTS and CDR2 YDEGEE.

This clone was counted once. The genes are TRBV19 and TRBJ2-3; D might be TRBD1 (6 bases). Trimming stripped 10 bases from V and 2 bases from J, with 19 bases between. The CDR3 extends over 15 amino acids. Germline CDR1 is LNHDA and CDR2 is SQIVND (reference sequence). The CDR3 sequence is CATTIGGSSTDTQYF. The CDR3 nucleotides are TGTGCCACTACCATAGGGGGATCTTCCACAGATACGCAGTATTTT.